This T cell receptor (beta chain) was identified in a study of regulatory and conventional T cells in RAG deficiency. Study-level points and caveats: Patient subsets had shorter CDR3s; Omenn Treg-Tconv overlap exceeded 85%. Omenn syndrome and CID/AS patients had roughly 100-fold fewer unique Treg TCR beta sequences, versus roughly 10-fold elsewhere.

A note on this clone: Its antigen is unknown.

Data came from immunoSEQ multiplex PCR; TCRdb stores just in-frame clones and leaves some out. The data show roughly 11,000 clones, 94% seen once. Regulatory T cells were sorted from blood as CD4+ CD25-high CD127-low cells. These records were also assigned to another study, of regulatory T cells. This second study notes: The PCR used 52 TRBV and 13 TRBJ primers.

This TCR came from a human donor in good health. The sample consisted of CD127- CD25+ CD4+ Tregs sorted from blood.

The chain's CDR3 is CASSSGPGKNQPQHF. The CDR3 DNA reads as TGTGCCAGCAGCTCCGGGCCCGGGAAGAATCAGCCCCAGCATTTT. The chain joins TRBV2 to TRBJ1-5; the D is unclear. Germline V gives CDR1 SNHLY, CDR2 FYNNEI. With 6 bases removed from V and 4 bases from J, the gap between germline ends came to 16 bases. The CDR3 length is 15 residues. The entire variable domain, with the rest obtained from reference TRBV2 and TRBJ1-5, is as follows: EPEVTQTPSHQVTQMGQEVILRCVPISNHLYFYWYRQILGQKVEFLVSFYNNEISEKSEIFDDQFSVERPDGSNFTLKIRSTKLEDSAMYFCASSSGPGKNQPQHFGDGTRLSIL.